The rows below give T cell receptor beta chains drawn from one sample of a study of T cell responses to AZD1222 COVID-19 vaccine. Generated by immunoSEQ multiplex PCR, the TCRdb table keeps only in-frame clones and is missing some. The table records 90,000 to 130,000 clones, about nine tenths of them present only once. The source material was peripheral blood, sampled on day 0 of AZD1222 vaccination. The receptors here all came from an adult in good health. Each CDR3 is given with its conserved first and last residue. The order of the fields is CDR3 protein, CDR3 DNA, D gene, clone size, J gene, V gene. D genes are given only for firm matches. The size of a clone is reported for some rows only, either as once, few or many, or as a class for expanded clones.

cdr3_aa: CASSLAGAPDTQYF
cdr3_nt: TGCGCCAGCAGCTTGGCCGGGGCCCCAGATACGCAGTATTTT
d_call: .
clone_size: .
j_call: TRBJ2-3
v_call: TRBV5-1

cdr3_aa: CASSFWQDGYTF
cdr3_nt: TGTGCCAGCAGCTTTTGGCAGGATGGCTACACCTTC
d_call: .
clone_size: .
j_call: TRBJ1-2
v_call: TRBV7-9

cdr3_aa: CASSPTSQGFNEQYF
cdr3_nt: TGTGCCAGCAGCCCTACCTCGCAGGGTTTCAACGAGCAGTACTTC
d_call: .
clone_size: .
j_call: TRBJ2-7
v_call: TRBV4-2

cdr3_aa: CASSFGGGGKTDTQYF
cdr3_nt: TGTGCCAGCAGCTTTGGGGGCGGGGGTAAAACAGATACGCAGTATTTT
d_call: .
clone_size: .
j_call: TRBJ2-3
v_call: TRBV5-4

cdr3_aa: CASSMDREKQFF
cdr3_nt: TGCGCCAGCAGTATGGACAGGGAAAAGCAGTTCTTC
d_call: TRBD1
clone_size: .
j_call: TRBJ2-1
v_call: TRBV4-1

cdr3_aa: CASSPLGTTYEQYF
cdr3_nt: TGTGCCAGCAGTCCTTTGGGGACCACCTACGAGCAGTACTTC
d_call: .
clone_size: .
j_call: TRBJ2-7
v_call: TRBV6-5

cdr3_aa: CASSPSGQESNTEAFF
cdr3_nt: TGTGCCAGCAGCCCGTCGGGACAGGAATCGAACACTGAAGCTTTCTTT
d_call: TRBD1
clone_size: few
j_call: TRBJ1-1
v_call: TRBV5-6

cdr3_aa: CASSLVGYGGGYTF
cdr3_nt: TGTGCCAGCAGCTTAGTCGGTTACGGTGGAGGCTACACCTTC
d_call: .
clone_size: .
j_call: TRBJ1-2
v_call: TRBV11-2

cdr3_aa: CASRPSGGPNTEAFF
cdr3_nt: TGTGCCAGCAGACCCTCAGGAGGACCGAACACTGAAGCTTTCTTT
d_call: .
clone_size: .
j_call: TRBJ1-1
v_call: TRBV5-4

cdr3_aa: CASTSDRASHGYTF
cdr3_nt: TGTGCCAGCACCTCGGACAGGGCCAGTCATGGCTACACCTTC
d_call: TRBD1
clone_size: .
j_call: TRBJ1-2
v_call: TRBV6-5

cdr3_aa: CASSGGAWAGYGYTF
cdr3_nt: TGCGCCAGCAGTGGAGGGGCTTGGGCAGGCTATGGCTACACCTTC
d_call: .
clone_size: .
j_call: TRBJ1-2
v_call: TRBV10-2

cdr3_aa: CASSPRGVTYEQYF
cdr3_nt: TGTGCCAGCAGCCCCCGGGGGGTGACCTACGAGCAGTACTTC
d_call: TRBD2
clone_size: .
j_call: TRBJ2-7
v_call: TRBV6-6

cdr3_aa: CASRSGQGNGEQYF
cdr3_nt: TGTGCCAGCCGGTCAGGACAGGGTAACGGCGAGCAGTACTTC
d_call: TRBD1
clone_size: once
j_call: TRBJ2-7
v_call: TRBV6-5

cdr3_aa: CAWTRGRNYGYTF
cdr3_nt: TGTGCCTGGACCAGGGGCAGAAACTATGGCTACACCTTC
d_call: .
clone_size: .
j_call: TRBJ1-2
v_call: TRBV30

cdr3_aa: CASSPPDRVPLNYGYTF
cdr3_nt: TGTGCCAGCAGTCCGCCCGACAGGGTTCCGCTTAACTATGGCTACACCTTC
d_call: TRBD1
clone_size: .
j_call: TRBJ1-2
v_call: TRBV2

cdr3_aa: CASSEFEASGGDEQFF
cdr3_nt: TGTGCCAGCAGTGAATTTGAGGCTAGCGGGGGGGATGAGCAGTTCTTC
d_call: TRBD2
clone_size: medium-sized
j_call: TRBJ2-1
v_call: TRBV6-1

cdr3_aa: CASSLTGGNTEAFF
cdr3_nt: TGTGCCAGCAGCTTGACTGGGGGGAACACTGAAGCTTTCTTT
d_call: .
clone_size: few
j_call: TRBJ1-1
v_call: TRBV5-8

cdr3_aa: CASSLISGAYNSPLHF
cdr3_nt: TGTGCCAGCAGCTTAATTTCAGGCGCCTATAATTCACCCCTCCACTTT
d_call: .
clone_size: once
j_call: TRBJ1-6
v_call: TRBV13

cdr3_aa: CASSYSRGNYGYTF
cdr3_nt: TGTGCCAGCAGTTACTCCAGGGGTAACTATGGCTACACCTTC
d_call: .
clone_size: .
j_call: TRBJ1-2
v_call: TRBV6-5

cdr3_aa: CASSQGVVPNTEAFF
cdr3_nt: TGTGCCAGCAGCCAAGGGGTGGTACCGAACACTGAAGCTTTCTTT
d_call: .
clone_size: once
j_call: TRBJ1-1
v_call: TRBV3-1/TRBV3-2

cdr3_aa: CASSLRDRANTEAFF
cdr3_nt: TGTGCCAGCAGCTTAAGGGACAGGGCCAACACTGAAGCTTTCTTT
d_call: TRBD1
clone_size: .
j_call: TRBJ1-1
v_call: TRBV11-2

cdr3_aa: CAWSGGGRGYEQYF
cdr3_nt: TGTGCCTGGAGTGGGGGGGGCCGAGGCTACGAGCAGTACTTC
d_call: .
clone_size: .
j_call: TRBJ2-7
v_call: TRBV30

cdr3_aa: CASSLGPYGYTF
cdr3_nt: TGTGCCAGCAGCCTGGGGCCCTATGGCTACACCTTC
d_call: .
clone_size: .
j_call: TRBJ1-2
v_call: TRBV5-8

cdr3_aa: CASTLGTATRVGSEQYF
cdr3_nt: TGTGCCAGCACCCTGGGGACAGCCACACGGGTAGGTAGCGAGCAGTACTTC
d_call: TRBD1
clone_size: .
j_call: TRBJ2-7
v_call: TRBV2

cdr3_aa: CASSPLDRTGELFF
cdr3_nt: TGTGCCAGCTCACCACTGGACAGGACCGGGGAGCTGTTTTTT
d_call: TRBD1
clone_size: .
j_call: TRBJ2-2
v_call: TRBV18

cdr3_aa: CASSHLGLAGDTGELFF
cdr3_nt: TGTGCCAGCAGCCACCTAGGACTAGCGGGGGACACCGGGGAGCTGTTTTTT
d_call: TRBD2
clone_size: .
j_call: TRBJ2-2
v_call: TRBV5-6

cdr3_aa: CARSPPGQEETQYF
cdr3_nt: TGTGCCAGAAGCCCCCCGGGACAGGAAGAGACCCAGTACTTC
d_call: TRBD1
clone_size: .
j_call: TRBJ2-5
v_call: TRBV5-3

cdr3_aa: CASSLKDGVAYEQYF
cdr3_nt: TGTGCCAGCAGTCTCAAGGACGGAGTTGCCTACGAGCAGTACTTC
d_call: .
clone_size: .
j_call: TRBJ2-7
v_call: TRBV6-5

cdr3_aa: CASSLEGARETQYF
cdr3_nt: TGTGCCAGCAGTTTGGAGGGGGCGAGGGAGACCCAGTACTTC
d_call: .
clone_size: once
j_call: TRBJ2-5
v_call: TRBV28

cdr3_aa: CASSLGRSNTEAFF
cdr3_nt: TGTGCCAGCAGTTTAGGACGTTCGAACACTGAAGCTTTCTTT
d_call: .
clone_size: .
j_call: TRBJ1-1
v_call: TRBV28

cdr3_aa: CASSESGGSSYNSPLHF
cdr3_nt: TGTGCCAGCAGTGAATCGGGCGGGAGCTCCTATAATTCACCCCTCCACTTT
d_call: .
clone_size: .
j_call: TRBJ1-6
v_call: TRBV6-1

cdr3_aa: CASSLALQGNEKLFF
cdr3_nt: TGTGCCAGCAGCTTAGCGCTACAGGGGAATGAAAAACTGTTTTTT
d_call: TRBD1
clone_size: .
j_call: TRBJ1-4
v_call: TRBV7-9

cdr3_aa: CAWSVRQGSSYEQYF
cdr3_nt: TGTGCCTGGAGTGTACGTCAGGGGAGCTCCTACGAGCAGTACTTC
d_call: .
clone_size: .
j_call: TRBJ2-7
v_call: TRBV30

cdr3_aa: CASSESGRETEAFF
cdr3_nt: TGCGCCAGCAGTGAGTCGGGAAGGGAAACTGAAGCTTTCTTT
d_call: .
clone_size: .
j_call: TRBJ1-1
v_call: TRBV10-1

cdr3_aa: CASSPSWGRETQYF
cdr3_nt: TGTGCCAGTAGTCCGTCTTGGGGCCGCGAGACCCAGTACTTC
d_call: .
clone_size: few
j_call: TRBJ2-5
v_call: TRBV19

cdr3_aa: CASSPRGGEAFF
cdr3_nt: TGTGCCAGTAGCCCCAGGGGGGGAGAAGCTTTCTTT
d_call: TRBD1
clone_size: few
j_call: TRBJ1-1
v_call: TRBV19

cdr3_aa: CASSKDPGEPQHF
cdr3_nt: TGTGCCAGCAGCAAAGACCCGGGCGAGCCCCAGCATTTT
d_call: .
clone_size: .
j_call: TRBJ1-5
v_call: TRBV7-3

cdr3_aa: CASSSTGENTEAFF
cdr3_nt: TGTGCCAGCAGTTCCACAGGGGAGAACACTGAAGCTTTCTTT
d_call: TRBD1
clone_size: .
j_call: TRBJ1-1
v_call: TRBV28

cdr3_aa: CASRMTGDNSPLHF
cdr3_nt: TGCGCCAGCAGAATGACAGGGGATAATTCACCCCTCCACTTT
d_call: TRBD1
clone_size: .
j_call: TRBJ1-6
v_call: TRBV10-1

cdr3_aa: CASSKGGQGAGWGYTF
cdr3_nt: TGTGCCAGCAGCAAAGGGGGACAGGGGGCTGGTTGGGGCTACACCTTC
d_call: TRBD1
clone_size: .
j_call: TRBJ1-2
v_call: TRBV27

cdr3_aa: CASSLGGGGYGYTF
cdr3_nt: TGCGCCAGCAGCTTGGGAGGGGGAGGCTATGGCTACACCTTC
d_call: .
clone_size: .
j_call: TRBJ1-2
v_call: TRBV5-1

cdr3_aa: CASNTPPETQYF
cdr3_nt: TGTGCCAGTAATACACCCCCAGAGACCCAGTACTTC
d_call: .
clone_size: .
j_call: TRBJ2-5
v_call: TRBV19

cdr3_aa: CASSFSLTEKLFF
cdr3_nt: TGTGCCAGCAGCTTTTCCCTGACCGAAAAACTGTTTTTT
d_call: .
clone_size: .
j_call: TRBJ1-4
v_call: TRBV7-9

cdr3_aa: CASSLVPGAVGNQPQHF
cdr3_nt: TGCGCCAGCAGCTTGGTTCCGGGGGCGGTAGGCAATCAGCCCCAGCATTTT
d_call: .
clone_size: .
j_call: TRBJ1-5
v_call: TRBV5-1

cdr3_aa: CASSDPLNPYTEAFF
cdr3_nt: TGTGCCAGCAGTGATCCCCTAAACCCTTACACTGAAGCTTTCTTT
d_call: .
clone_size: once
j_call: TRBJ1-1
v_call: TRBV6-1

cdr3_aa: CAEGSYVTGELFF
cdr3_nt: TGTGCCGAAGGGTCATACGTCACCGGGGAGCTGTTTTTT
d_call: .
clone_size: .
j_call: TRBJ2-2
v_call: TRBV30

cdr3_aa: CASRTEQGSGNTIYF
cdr3_nt: TGTGCCAGCAGGACAGAGCAGGGCTCTGGAAACACCATATATTTT
d_call: .
clone_size: .
j_call: TRBJ1-3
v_call: TRBV2

cdr3_aa: CASSDLTAGGGYTF
cdr3_nt: TGTGCCAGCAGTGACCTAACAGCGGGAGGTGGCTACACCTTC
d_call: .
clone_size: .
j_call: TRBJ1-2
v_call: TRBV6-4

cdr3_aa: CASSFSLNTEAFF
cdr3_nt: TGTGCCAGCAGCTTCTCATTGAACACTGAAGCTTTCTTT
d_call: .
clone_size: .
j_call: TRBJ1-1
v_call: TRBV11-3

cdr3_aa: CSARTVSEGNSPLHF
cdr3_nt: TGCAGCGCCCGGACAGTCTCAGAGGGAAATTCACCCCTCCACTTT
d_call: .
clone_size: .
j_call: TRBJ1-6
v_call: TRBV29-1

cdr3_aa: CASSQVPDTQYF
cdr3_nt: TGCGCCAGCAGCCAAGTACCGGATACGCAGTATTTT
d_call: .
clone_size: .
j_call: TRBJ2-3
v_call: TRBV4-1

cdr3_aa: CASSPHGEIKSYTF
cdr3_nt: TGTGCCAGCAGCCCACACGGGGAAATAAAAAGCTACACCTTC
d_call: .
clone_size: .
j_call: TRBJ1-2
v_call: TRBV6-5

cdr3_aa: CASRLTGPYEQYF
cdr3_nt: TGTGCCAGCCGACTCACAGGGCCCTACGAGCAGTACTTC
d_call: .
clone_size: .
j_call: TRBJ2-7
v_call: TRBV6-6

cdr3_aa: CASSSRQVQNSPLHF
cdr3_nt: TGTGCCAGCAGCTCCCGACAGGTACAAAATTCACCCCTCCACTTT
d_call: .
clone_size: .
j_call: TRBJ1-6
v_call: TRBV5-6

cdr3_aa: CATSDGTALNYGYTF
cdr3_nt: TGTGCCACCAGTGACGGGACAGCTCTTAACTATGGCTACACCTTC
d_call: TRBD1
clone_size: .
j_call: TRBJ1-2
v_call: TRBV24-1